This T cell receptor beta chain came from a study of blood T cells in healthy people across ages. The CDR3 consists of 14 residues. Germline-derived CDR1 and CDR2 are SGHAT and FQNNGV. V lost 1 base to trimming and J lost 2 bases, with 8 bases between them. This clonotype has only one observation. A J-beta primer mix and a sample-barcoded 5' primer were used in a second PCR of about 7 to 12 cycles. TCRdb processed the 5' RACE reads anew with MiXCR; each CDR3 protein has one entry. The table shows about 1.4 million distinct CDR3 sequences, with roughly 60% occurring only once. V gene TRBV11-2 combines with J gene TRBJ1-2; the D is unclear. The sample comprised blood. The receptor was isolated from a man younger than 35 in good health. The CDR3 DNA follows: TGTGCCAGCAGCTTAGTGCGGACGAACTATGGCTACACCTTC. It specifies CASSLVRTNYGYTF.